This T cell receptor beta chain emerged from a study of beta chain features in type 1 diabetes. Study background: The study examined about 100 million sorted cells across all samples. General observations from the study: No resolution was reached here on whether HLA type influences TCRB rearrangement. TCRB repertoires of naive, central memory and Treg cells appeared more similar among patients than among healthy donors. TCRB CDR3s were moderately but significantly shorter in Type 1 diabetes patients in all four CD4+ subsets.

A remark on this clone: Its antigen is unidentified.

Expressed TCRB transcripts were sequenced after all isolated RNA was converted to cDNA. Clones were sequenced by immunoSEQ multiplex PCR, and TCRdb holds only the in-frame ones, with some missing. Of a few hundred thousand clones listed, roughly 9.8% were seen once; the top ten hold over 0.45%. The germline V gene has CDR1 MGHRA and CDR2 YSYEKL. CDR3 size: 17 residues. The ends were cut back, 2 bases at V and 4 bases at J, with 18 bases in the middle. Only one heparinised blood draw was taken per donor, and its volume averaged about 116 mL. This TCR was sampled from a man aged 25 to 40 with type 1 diabetes. Sequenced material: central memory CD4+ T cells from blood. The chain links TRBV4-1 to TRBJ2-1; a possible D gene is TRBD2 (6 bases). DNA of the CDR3: TGCGCCAGCAGCCAAATCCCCGGTGGGACTTTTTACAATGAGCAGTTCTTC. This sequence encodes CASSQIPGGTFYNEQFF.